The 11 T cell receptor beta chains below come from one sample, sequenced in a study of blood T cell repertoires in COVID-19. Measured with immunoSEQ multiplex PCR; TCRdb has only the in-frame clones, and not every one. Here the sample spans 200,000 or so clones, approximately 83% being singletons. The specimen was peripheral blood. These receptors came from a man in his fifties or sixties with acute or convalescent COVID-19.

The V and J genes are TRBV28 and TRBJ1-1; weak D call: TRBD1 (5 bases). The CDR3 runs 17 residues. V was clipped by 5 bases and J by 5 bases, with 24 bases between them. Per germline, CDR1 MDHEN and CDR2 SYDVKM. The CDR3 sequence: CASSAGRTSIPRTEAFF. DNA for the CDR3: TGTGCCAGCAGTGCTGGACGGACAAGCATCCCGAGGACTGAAGCTTTCTTT.

V is TRBV9 and J is TRBJ2-3, with 8 nucleotides matching TRBD1. In germline, CDR1 is SGDLS, CDR2 YYNGEE. V was pared by 0 bases and J by 6 bases, with 12 bases of the junction left unmatched. The CDR3 is 17 amino acids. The CDR3 protein is CASSVVARQGAIDTQYF. CDR3 sequence (DNA): TGTGCCAGCAGCGTAGTAGCAAGGCAGGGGGCGATTGATACGCAGTATTTT.

The rearrangement joins TRBV15 to TRBJ2-1; 8 bases agree with TRBD2. The ends lost 3 bases at V and 9 bases at J; junction bases unmatched: 22. CDR3 length: 19 residues. Germline V CDR1 and CDR2: LNHNV, YYDKDF (reference sequence). The CDR3 is CATSSVSWTSRFTVREQFF. CDR3 nucleotide sequence: TGTGCCACCAGCAGTGTATCGTGGACTAGCAGGTTTACCGTCCGTGAGCAGTTCTTC.

This clone appeared a few times. The genes are TRBV9 and TRBJ2-1, with 7 bases identical to TRBD2. The CDR3 totals 15 residues. The J segment lost 6 bases and the V segment lost 0 bases, leaving 6 bases of the junction unmatched. CDR1 and CDR2 (germline): SGDLS, YYNGEE. CDR3 sequence: CASSVGGGRTNEQFF. CDR3 in DNA: TGTGCCAGCAGCGTAGGTGGCGGGAGAACCAATGAGCAGTTCTTC.

The CDR3 DNA is TGTGCCAGCAGCCCCGGGACAGTTGGAAACACCATATATTTT. This codes for CASSPGTVGNTIYF. The chain combines TRBV3-1 (or the pseudogene TRBV3-2) with TRBJ1-3, with 7 bases identical to TRBD1. V was clipped by 4 bases and J by 3 bases; unmatched bases: 3. Germline V gene data show CDR1 as LGHDT and CDR2 as YNNKEL (reference sequence). CDR3 length equals 14 residues.

The rearrangement uses TRBV5-1 and TRBJ2-1; 9 positions agree with TRBD2. The CDR3 sequence is 14 residues long. V shed 4 bases, J shed 10 bases, and the junction held 9 bases outside the gene matches. CDR1 is SGHRS and CDR2 is YFSETQ in the germline V gene. The chain's CDR3 is CASSQSAGGGEQFF. In nucleotides, the CDR3 is TGCGCCAGCAGCCAATCAGCGGGAGGAGGAGAGCAGTTCTTC.

This clone was seen a single time. The rearrangement joins TRBV5-1 to TRBJ2-5; the match to TRBD2 covers 13 bases. Trimming cost V 3 bases and J 5 bases; bases outside gene matches: 4. The germline V gene encodes CDR1 SGHRS and CDR2 YFSETQ. The CDR3 runs 15 residues. CDR3 sequence reads: CASSSTSGRGETQYF. DNA for the CDR3: TGCGCCAGCAGCTCAACTAGCGGGAGGGGGGAGACCCAGTACTTC.

This chain links TRBV15 with TRBJ1-4; a possible D gene is TRBD1 (5 bases). This CDR3 contains 14 residues. Germline assignment: CDR1 LNHNV and CDR2 YYDKDF (reference sequence). The V end was cut by 2 bases, the J end by 4 bases, with 8 bases between. The CDR3, as DNA: TGTGCCACCAGCAGAAGAGACAGTAATGAAAAACTGTTTTTT. Its translation: CATSRRDSNEKLFF.

The genes are TRBV19 and TRBJ2-3; 11 bases are a match to TRBD2. Germline V gives CDR1 LNHDA, CDR2 SQIVND (reference sequence). V shed 6 bases, J shed 6 bases, and the junction held 8 bases outside the gene matches. This CDR3 region has 15 residues. The CDR3 loop reads CASRDSGRAWDTQYF. The CDR3 nucleotides read TGTGCCAGTAGAGATAGCGGGAGGGCCTGGGATACGCAGTATTTT. The complete variable domain, with remaining parts taken from reference TRBV19 and TRBJ2-3, reads DGGITQSPKYLFRKEGQNVTLSCEQNLNHDAMYWYRQDPGQGLRLIYYSQIVNDFQKGDIAEGYSVSREKKESFPLTVTSAQKNPTAFYLCASRDSGRAWDTQYFGPGTRLTVL.

V gene TRBV19 combines with J gene TRBJ2-7; TRBD2 is a possible D gene (8 bases). Germline values: CDR1 LNHDA, CDR2 SQIVND (reference sequence). V was clipped by 3 bases and J by 5 bases, with 14 bases between them. The CDR3 is 14 residues long. The CDR3 DNA reads as TGTGCCAGTAGTATCGGGAGGGGGCGGGACGAGCAGTACTTC. Encoded protein: CASSIGRGRDEQYF.

This sequence joins TRBV5-1 and TRBJ2-1, with TRBD1 matching over 9 bases. The CDR3 consists of 15 residues. V was pared by 4 bases and J by 4 bases, with 6 bases of the junction left unmatched. Germline CDR1 and CDR2: SGHRS and YFSETQ. The CDR3 loop is CASSRWDRDYNEQFF. DNA for the CDR3: TGCGCCAGCAGCCGATGGGACAGGGATTACAATGAGCAGTTCTTC.